This entry features one TCR beta chain sequence. These data originate in a study of blood T cell repertoires in COVID-19. Across the study: There were acute and convalescent COVID-19 samples, and they came from the United States, Italy and Spain. The analysed material was cDNA or gDNA that came from T cells, B-cell-depleted T cells, or PBMCs.

Unmatched junction bases numbered 13, after V lost 10 bases and J lost 7 bases. The length of the CDR3 is 13 residues. Authors' data handling: Using reference gene primer amplification, nucleated cell counts were estimated. Method: immunoSEQ multiplex PCR; TCRdb's copy keeps in-frame clones and lacks some. V, J and clone size are taken as reported in that table, and D and trimming were inferred from the DNA itself. The sample consists of about 80,000 clones, about 83% of them appearing once. The sequence was collected from a human donor in a cohort sampled during active COVID-19. The V and J genes are TRBV12-3 or TRBV12-4 and TRBJ2-7, with TRBD2 matching over 7 bases. Sequenced sample: peripheral blood. CDR3 sequence: CATLRSGGNEQYF. The CDR3 DNA is TGTGCCACCCTTAGGTCCGGGGGGAATGAGCAGTACTTC.